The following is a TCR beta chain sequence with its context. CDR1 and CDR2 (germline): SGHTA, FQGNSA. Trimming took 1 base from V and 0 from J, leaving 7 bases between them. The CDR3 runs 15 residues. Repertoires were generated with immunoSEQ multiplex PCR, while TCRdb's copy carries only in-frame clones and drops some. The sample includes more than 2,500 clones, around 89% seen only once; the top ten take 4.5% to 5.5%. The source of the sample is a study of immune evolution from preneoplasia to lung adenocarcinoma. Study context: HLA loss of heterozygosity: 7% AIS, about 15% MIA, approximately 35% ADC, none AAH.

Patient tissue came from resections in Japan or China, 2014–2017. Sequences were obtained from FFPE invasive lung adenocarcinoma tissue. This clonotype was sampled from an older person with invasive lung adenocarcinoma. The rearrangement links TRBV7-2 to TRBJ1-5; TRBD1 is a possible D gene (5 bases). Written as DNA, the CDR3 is TGTGCCAGCAGCTTAGTAGGGGATAGCAATCAGCCCCAGCATTTT. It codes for CASSLVGDSNQPQHF.